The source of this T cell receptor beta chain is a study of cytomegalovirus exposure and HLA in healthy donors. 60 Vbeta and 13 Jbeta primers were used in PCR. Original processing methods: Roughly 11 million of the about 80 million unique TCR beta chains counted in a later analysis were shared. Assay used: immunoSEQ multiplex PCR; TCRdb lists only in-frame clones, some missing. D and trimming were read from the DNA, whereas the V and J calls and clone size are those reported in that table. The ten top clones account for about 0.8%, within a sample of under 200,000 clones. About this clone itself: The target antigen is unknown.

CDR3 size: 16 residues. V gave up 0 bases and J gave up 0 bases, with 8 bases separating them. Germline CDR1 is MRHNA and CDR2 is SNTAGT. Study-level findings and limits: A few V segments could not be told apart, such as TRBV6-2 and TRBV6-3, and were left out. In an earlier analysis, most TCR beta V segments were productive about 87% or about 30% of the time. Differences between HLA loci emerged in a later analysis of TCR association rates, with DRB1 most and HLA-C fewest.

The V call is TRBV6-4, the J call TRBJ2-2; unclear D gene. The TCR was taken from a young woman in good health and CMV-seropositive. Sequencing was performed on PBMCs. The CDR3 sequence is CASSDSRRPNTGELFF. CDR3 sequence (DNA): TGTGCCAGCAGTGACTCCCGCAGGCCGAACACCGGGGAGCTGTTTTTT.